This T cell receptor (beta chain) was documented in a study of T cell clonotyping in hematopoietic cell transplantation. Whole-study results and caveats: After transplant, recipient diversity fell while pathologically expanded clonotypes grew through day 180. Higher Inverse Simpson Index values in graft donor and pretransplant recipient predicted broader posttransplant TCR diversity. Few recipient clonotypes overlapped donors; over 95% were de novo at given depth.

From germline, CDR1 is SGHRS and CDR2 YFSETQ. The length of the CDR3 is 14 residues. J was trimmed by 4 bases and V by 4 bases; bases with no gene match: 4. Assay: immunoSEQ multiplex PCR; the TCRdb copy retains only in-frame clones and omits some. The table has roughly 6,000 clones, 80% seen once; the top ten hold more than 12%. Time point denoted: recipient sample about 28 days before transplant, after cytoreduction. Samples: about 28 days before transplant, then days 30, 100 and 180 after. With respect to this clone: What it binds is unknown. Different DNA sequences within this sample yield the same CDR3.

This rearrangement joins TRBV5-1 to TRBJ2-5; 10 nucleotides match TRBD1. This specimen was peripheral blood mononuclear cells, taken before stem cell transplant. The sequence was collected from a woman aged 45-59 years with acute myeloid leukemia. Some clones in this sample may be carry-over from other donors' samples. This chain's CDR3 is CASSPGTGVETQYF. CDR3 nucleotides: TGCGCCAGCAGCCCCGGGACAGGGGTAGAGACCCAGTACTTC.